This T cell receptor beta chain emerged from a study of T cell clonotyping in hematopoietic cell transplantation. The CDR3 consists of 15 residues. Germline lookup yields CDR1 SGHTA and CDR2 FQGTGA. The V gene lost 1 base and the J gene lost 2 bases, with 11 bases spanning the gap. Repertoires were generated with immunoSEQ multiplex PCR, while TCRdb's copy carries only in-frame clones and drops some. This sample carries 15,000 or so clones, 95% to 98% of them seen once, and the ten largest clones take 4.2%. Sample: peripheral blood mononuclear cells, taken 30 days after allogeneic stem cell transplant. The chain couples TRBV7-3 to TRBJ2-5; tentatively, D is TRBD2 (6 bases). This TCR was sampled from a female patient aged 50-59 years who had an allogeneic stem cell transplant from an unrelated donor, so T cells may come from the graft donor. Some clones in this sample may be carry-over from other donors' samples. CDR3 in amino acids: CASSLRAGLQETQYF. The DNA of the CDR3 is TGTGCCAGCAGCTTAAGAGCGGGCCTACAAGAGACCCAGTACTTC.